This T cell receptor beta chain stems from a study of regulatory T cells in long-lasting Graves disease. Across the whole study: Persistent Graves' disease required over 5 years of antithyroid drugs and positive TSH receptor antibodies.

Regarding the study as a whole: Since the sample size was small, accuracy may have been reduced. TRBV28, TRBJ1-2 and TRBJ2-5 emerged as the favored segments in persistent disease.

With respect to this clonotype: Its antigen is as yet unknown.

V was cut by 4 bases and J by 4 bases, with 19 bases left in between. The CDR3 consists of 17 residues. Germline V gene data show CDR1 as SEHNR and CDR2 as FQNEAQ (reference sequence). Time point of the sample: persistent/refractory GD, antithyroid drugs over 5 years with positive TRAb. PBMC-extracted RNA yielded the TCR library. The authors built TCR beta libraries using iRepertoire HTBI primers and Arm-PCR of CDR3 regions. TCRdb itself ran the multiplex PCR reads through MiXCR, one entry per CDR3 protein. The sample includes a few hundred thousand distinct CDR3 sequences, 20% to 25% seen only once; the top ten take roughly a quarter.

The clonotype comes from a woman aged 40 to 50 with Graves disease. The source was peripheral blood mononuclear cells (PBMCs), collected when the disease was refractory, from a patient treated with antithyroid drugs. The chain recombines TRBV7-9 with TRBJ1-4; TRBD1 might be the D (5 bases). CDR3: CASSSGHTGTLNEKLFF. In DNA form, the CDR3 reads TGTGCCAGCAGCTCTGGTCACACCGGGACCCTTAATGAAAAACTGTTTTTT.